The next 29 T cell receptor beta chains were all read from a single sample in a study of T cell repertoires in ileal Crohn's disease. Using immunoSEQ multiplex PCR, the repertoire was profiled, and TCRdb retains in-frame clones only, with some absent. This sample has more than 4,000 clones, with over 70% found just once. The sequencing sample was made of ileal tissue. The receptors here all came from an adult with Crohn's disease.

This clone appeared a few times. The V call is TRBV6-5, the J call TRBJ1-2; 7 bases fit TRBD1. The V gene end was trimmed by 7 bases and the J gene end by 5 bases; junction bases not matched to a gene: 10. The CDR3 is made up of 14 amino acids. Per germline, CDR1 MNHEY and CDR2 SVGAGI. The CDR3 region has the DNA TGTGCCAGCACCGTTTCCCGGGACAGTTATGGCTACACCTTC. Its translation: CASTVSRDSYGYTF.

This clone is labeled large. The CDR3 is CASSQDARDPNEKLFF. The CDR3, as DNA: TGCGCCAGCAGCCAAGATGCCAGGGATCCTAATGAAAAACTGTTTTTT. This chain joins TRBV4-3 and TRBJ1-4, with D perhaps TRBD1 (5 bases). This CDR3 comprises 16 residues. Germline V gene data show CDR1 as LGHNA and CDR2 as YSLEER. V gave up 0 bases and J gave up 3 bases, with 11 bases separating them.

This clone was seen a few times. The chain recombines TRBV27 with TRBJ1-2, with 9 bases matching TRBD1. The CDR3 consists of 17 residues. Germline CDR1 reads MNHEY; CDR2 reads SMNVEV (reference sequence). V lost 4 bases to trimming and J lost 0 bases; unmatched junction nucleotides: 9. CDR3 in DNA: TGTGCCAGCAGTTCTCATCCGGGACAGGGCCCTAACTATGGCTACACCTTC. This sequence encodes CASSSHPGQGPNYGYTF.

This chain uses TRBV6-6 with TRBJ1-5; a weak D match, TRBD1 (6 bases). CDR1 MNHNY and CDR2 SVGAGI come from the germline V gene (reference sequence). V dropped 0 bases and J dropped 4 bases, with 10 bases sitting between them. CDR3 length: 15 residues. CDR3 protein: CASSYSSGENQPQHF. As DNA, the CDR3 is TGTGCCAGCAGTTACTCGTCAGGGGAAAATCAGCCCCAGCATTTT.

V and J are TRBV15 and TRBJ1-2; D not resolved. CDR3 size: 16 residues. The V gene's germline CDR1 is LNHNV and CDR2 YYDKDF (reference sequence). Trimming took 0 bases from V and 0 from J, leaving 11 bases between them. The CDR3 sequence is CATSRDLRGANYGYTF. CDR3 in DNA: TGTGCCACCAGCAGAGATTTAAGAGGAGCTAACTATGGCTACACCTTC.

The V and J genes are TRBV5-4 and TRBJ2-7, with 11 bases that match TRBD1. The CDR3 consists of 14 residues. V lost 5 bases and J lost 4; bases outside the gene matches: 5. CDR1 is SGHNT and CDR2 is YYREEE in the germline V gene (reference sequence). The CDR3 DNA follows: TGTGCCAGCAGTTCCGGGACAGGGGGATACGAGCAGTACTTC. It encodes CASSSGTGGYEQYF.

The sample holds a few counts of this clone. The chain recombines TRBV19 with TRBJ2-2; 7 bases agree with TRBD2. Per the germline V gene, CDR1 is LNHDA and CDR2 is SQIVND (reference sequence). This CDR3 is 16 amino acids long. The junction had 8 bases not matched to a gene; V was cut back by 6 bases and J by 1 base. The CDR3 here is CASRTGTTMNTGELFF. CDR3 nucleotides: TGTGCCAGTAGGACCGGGACTACAATGAACACCGGGGAGCTGTTTTTT.

This clone appeared once. The rearrangement joins TRBV9 to TRBJ1-2; tentatively, D is TRBD1 (6 bases). V lost 0 bases, J lost 4 bases, and 13 bases lay in between. This CDR3 contains 15 residues. CDR1 and CDR2 from the germline V gene are SGDLS and YYNGEE. CDR3 sequence (DNA): TGTGCCAGCAGCGTAGCTCCAGGGGAGAGCTATGGCTACACCTTC. This encodes CASSVAPGESYGYTF. Drawing the rest from reference TRBV9 and TRBJ1-2, the complete variable domain is DSGVTQTPKHLITATGQRVTLRCSPRSGDLSVYWYQQSLDQGLQFLIQYYNGEERAKGNILERFSAQQFPDLHSELNLSSLELGDSALYFCASSVAPGESYGYTFGSGTRLTVV.

This clone was seen a handful of times. The V call is TRBV21-1, the J call TRBJ1-2; the D call in the table, TRBD1, was not verified against the DNA. TRBV21-1 is a documented pseudogene. CDR3 length: 14 amino acids. The CDR3 region is CASSKTGGDYGYTF. The CDR3 region has the DNA TGTGCCAGCAGCAAAACAGGGGGCGACTATGGCTACACCTTC.

In regard to this clone: Other DNA sequences in the same sample also yield this CDR3. The chain links TRBV7-2 to TRBJ2-3; D is perhaps TRBD2 (6 bases). CDR1 SGHTA and CDR2 FQGNSA come from the germline V gene. The V and J ends lost 4 bases and 3 bases respectively, with 14 bases between them. The CDR3 sequence is 15 residues long. The CDR3 DNA is TGTGCCAGCAGCTCACTAGCCGAAGCAACAGATACGCAGTATTTT. Protein product: CASSSLAEATDTQYF.

This chain connects TRBV7-2 to TRBJ1-2; tentative D call: TRBD1 (5 bases). Germline V gene lookup returns CDR1 SGHTA and CDR2 FQGNSA. This CDR3 is built from 16 residues. V dropped 2 bases and J dropped 0 bases, with 13 bases sitting between them. CDR3 residues: CASSLSRQTSNYGYTF. As DNA, the CDR3 is TGTGCCAGCAGCTTATCCCGACAGACCTCTAACTATGGCTACACCTTC. The whole variable domain, remainder taken from reference TRBV7-2 and TRBJ1-2, is GAGVSQSPSNKVTEKGKDVELRCDPISGHTALYWYRQSLGQGLEFLIYFQGNSAPDKSGLPSDRFSAERTGGSVSTLTIQRTQQEDSAVYLCASSLSRQTSNYGYTFGSGTRLTVV.

The J gene is TRBJ2-1, the V gene TRBV5-1; 7 positions agree with TRBD1. Trimming took 4 bases from V and 7 from J; bases not matched to a gene: 17. This CDR3 comprises 17 residues. Germline V CDR1 and CDR2: SGHRS, YFSETQ. The CDR3 sequence is CASSLKSGTVGFNEQFF. CDR3 DNA: TGCGCCAGCAGCCTCAAATCGGGGACAGTCGGATTTAATGAGCAGTTCTTC.

This clone was seen a few times. This rearrangement joins TRBV7-9 to TRBJ1-1, with no clear D. CDR3 length: 13 amino acids. Looked up from germline, CDR1 is SEHNR and CDR2 is FQNEAQ (reference sequence). V dropped 5 bases and J dropped 1 base, with 8 bases sitting between them. This CDR3 reads CASSMQENTEAFF. The CDR3 coding sequence is TGTGCCAGCAGCATGCAGGAGAACACTGAAGCTTTCTTT.

This clone was seen more than once but under ten times. This sample also contains other DNA sequences that code for the same CDR3. The V gene is TRBV6-1, the J gene TRBJ2-7, with D tentatively TRBD2 (7 bases). Trimming removed 4 bases at V and 3 bases at J, with 10 bases between. Per germline, CDR1 MNHNS and CDR2 SASEGT. The CDR3 covers 13 residues. The CDR3 coding sequence is TGTGCCAGCAGTGGGGAGGGGGGCTACGAGCAGTACTTC. This translates into CASSGEGGYEQYF.

For this clone: In the same sample, other DNA sequences code for this CDR3. The chain couples TRBV2 to TRBJ2-3, with 8 bases matching TRBD2. J was trimmed by 6 bases and V by 4 bases; bases with no gene match: 6. Germline CDR1 is SNHLY and CDR2 is FYNNEI. CDR3 length: 14 amino acids. The DNA for the CDR3 is TGTGCCAGCAGTGGCAGCGGGGGAACGGATACGCAGTATTTT. This translates into CASSGSGGTDTQYF.

V gene TRBV2 combines with J gene TRBJ2-3, with TRBD1 matching 11 bases. In germline, CDR1 is SNHLY, CDR2 FYNNEI. V trimming: 4 bases; J trimming: 4 bases; junction bases outside the gene matches: 4. The CDR3 length is 15 residues. CDR3 loop: CASSGGTGGPDTQYF. In DNA, the CDR3 is TGTGCCAGCAGTGGGGGGACAGGGGGTCCAGATACGCAGTATTTT.

This sequence joins TRBV6-1 and TRBJ1-1; D is ambiguous. Germline V gives CDR1 MNHNS, CDR2 SASEGT. Trimming removed 4 bases at V and 3 bases at J, with 9 bases between. This CDR3 is built from 13 residues. The DNA for the CDR3 is TGTGCCAGCAGTGCCGCAGGCGACACTGAAGCTTTCTTT. As protein: CASSAAGDTEAFF.

The chain joins TRBV5-4 to TRBJ1-3, with D unclear. The V gene lost 1 base and the J gene lost 4 bases, with 15 bases spanning the gap. Germline V CDR1 and CDR2: SGHNT, YYREEE (reference sequence). The CDR3 is 16 amino acids. The CDR3 protein is CASSLYGRSRGNTIYF. The CDR3 DNA reads TGTGCCAGCAGCTTGTACGGGAGAAGTCGGGGAAACACCATATATTTT.

The chain joins TRBV27 to TRBJ2-5; 7 bases fit TRBD1. TRBJ2-7 explains the end of the DNA better; the J call may be wrong. The CDR3 length is 14 residues. Looked up from germline, CDR1 is MNHEY and CDR2 is SMNVEV (reference sequence). The CDR3: CASSFSGGTYEQYF. In DNA, the CDR3 is TGTGCCAGCAGTTTTTCAGGGGGAACCTACGAGCAGTACTTC.

This clone was observed a handful of times. The V gene is TRBV2, the J gene TRBJ1-5, with D uncertain. This CDR3 spans 13 amino acids. Trimming shortened V by 7 bases and J by 6 bases, and 13 bases separated the two germline ends. CDR1 SNHLY and CDR2 FYNNEI come from the germline V gene. The CDR3 region has the DNA TGTGCCAGCACCTCAGGTCGGGGTCAGCCCCAGCATTTT. Translated: CASTSGRGQPQHF. Full variable domain (outside the CDR3, taken from reference TRBV2 and TRBJ1-5): EPEVTQTPSHQVTQMGQEVILRCVPISNHLYFYWYRQILGQKVEFLVSFYNNEISEKSEIFDDQFSVERPDGSNFTLKIRSTKLEDSAMYFCASTSGRGQPQHFGDGTRLSIL.

The J gene is TRBJ2-2, the V gene TRBV7-2, with 8 bases lining up with TRBD2. The CDR3 spans 15 residues. The germline CDR1 and CDR2 sequences are SGHTA and FQGNSA. With 5 bases clipped from V and 1 base from J, the junction kept 3 bases outside the gene matches. CDR3 coding DNA: TGTGCCAGCAGCCGCGGGGGGCTGAACACCGGGGAGCTGTTTTTT. Translating gives CASSRGGLNTGELFF.

The rearrangement joins TRBV6-1 to TRBJ1-2, with 10 nucleotides matching TRBD1. The germline CDR1 and CDR2 sequences are MNHNS and SASEGT. The CDR3 contains 16 residues. With V trimmed by 0 bases and J by 7 bases, 8 bases remained unmatched. The CDR3 region is CASSEAGPGQGSGYTF. The CDR3 coding sequence is TGTGCCAGCAGTGAAGCGGGGCCGGGACAGGGGTCTGGCTACACCTTC.

This clone was seen a single time. The rearrangement uses TRBV6-1 and TRBJ1-6; tentatively, D is TRBD1 (5 bases). Germline values: CDR1 MNHNS, CDR2 SASEGT. V was pared by 6 bases and J by 13 bases, with 10 bases between. The CDR3 consists of 11 residues. The CDR3 DNA reads as TGTGCCAGCAGAACGGAGGGGCCCCTCCACTTT. It specifies CASRTEGPLHF.

This rearrangement joins TRBV19 to TRBJ2-1; D perhaps matches TRBD1 (7 bases). Per germline, CDR1 LNHDA and CDR2 SQIVND (reference sequence). This CDR3 is built from 17 residues. Trimming left V 2 bases short and J 8 bases short, with 22 bases between. The CDR3, as DNA: TGTGCCAGTAGTATAATCGGTCGCGGCAGGGGGGCCGATGAGCAGTTCTTC. Its translation is CASSIIGRGRGADEQFF.

The V and J genes are TRBV10-1 and TRBJ2-3; 11 nucleotides agree with TRBD1. Germline V gives CDR1 WNHNN, CDR2 SYGVQD (reference sequence). This CDR3 region has 17 residues. Unmatched junction bases numbered 13, after V lost 6 bases and J lost 5 bases. CDR3 in amino acids: CASRLATGTGGKDTQYF. CDR3 bases: TGCGCCAGCAGACTAGCTACCGGGACAGGGGGGAAAGATACGCAGTATTTT.

The chain carries TRBV10-3 and TRBJ2-1; 8 bases match TRBD2. CDR1 is ENHRY and CDR2 is SYGVKD in the germline V gene. This CDR3 contains 14 residues. The V segment lost 0 bases and the J segment 7 bases; nucleotides outside the gene matches: 2. CDR3 coding DNA: TGTGCCATCAGTGAGTCGGGGACTAGGAATGAGCAGTTCTTC. Its translation is CAISESGTRNEQFF.

V and J are TRBV6-1 and TRBJ2-7; the D is unclear. There are 12 residues in the CDR3. V lost 7 bases to trimming and J lost 0 bases, with 7 bases between them. Per germline, CDR1 MNHNS and CDR2 SASEGT. CDR3 amino acids: CASIGSSYEQYF. CDR3 sequence (DNA): TGTGCCAGCATTGGCAGCTCCTACGAGCAGTACTTC.

The gene calls are TRBV7-2 and TRBJ1-6, with a weak D call TRBD1 (5 bases). V lost 2 bases to trimming and J lost 8 bases, with 13 bases between them. The CDR3 extends over 15 amino acids. Germline CDR1 SGHTA, CDR2 FQGNSA. CDR3: CASSLQGARDSPLHF. CDR3 DNA: TGTGCCAGCAGCTTACAGGGCGCTAGGGATTCACCCCTCCACTTT.

A single count supports this clone. The chain is built from TRBV5-1 and TRBJ2-2; 7 bases align to TRBD1. Trimming removed 2 bases from V and 1 base from J; junction bases left unmatched: 5. Germline CDR1 is SGHRS and CDR2 is YFSETQ. The CDR3 length is 16 residues. This CDR3 is CASSLEGAGNTGELFF. CDR3 sequence (DNA): TGCGCCAGCAGCTTAGAGGGGGCCGGGAACACCGGGGAGCTGTTTTTT.